The source of this T cell receptor (beta chain) is a study of identical twins. Points from the study as a whole: Zero-insertion findings could be partly confounded by invariant cells (MAIT and iNKT cells). There was more out-of-frame TCR alpha sharing in monozygotic twins than models estimated. Out-of-frame alpha sequences common to twins were enriched for low generation probability.

TCRdb re-analysed the 5' RACE reads in MiXCR, keeping a single row per CDR3 protein. The sample has about 890,000 distinct CDR3 sequences, around an eighth seen once. The CDR3 runs to 13 residues. V shed 1 base and J shed 5 bases, with 8 bases lying between them. Germline V gene data show CDR1 as MGHRA and CDR2 as YSYEKL. As to this clonotype: The antigen is not known.

The same specimen was also included in a second study, on yellow fever vaccine responses in identical twins.

The TCR sequence derives from a woman aged 18-30 years in good health. The source material was PBMCs. The V and J genes are TRBV4-1 and TRBJ2-5; D perhaps matches TRBD2 (5 bases). The DNA for the CDR3 is TGCGCCAGCAGCCAAGTTACTAGGGAGACCCAGTACTTC. This sequence encodes CASSQVTRETQYF.